This T cell receptor (beta chain) was observed in a study of blood T cell repertoires in COVID-19. Study summary: Samples came from the United States, Italy and Spain, spanning acute and convalescent COVID-19.

TCRdb's copy holds only in-frame clones and misses some; the assay was immunoSEQ multiplex PCR. The data hold roughly 210,000 clones, with around 87% observed a single time. The CDR3 covers 11 residues. V lost 4 bases and J lost 11; bases outside the gene matches: 4. Germline loops: CDR1 SGHRS, CDR2 YFSETQ. The study drew participants aged about 18 to 89 years from some 24 US areas. Which cohort a participant joined came from the clinical history participants gave. The gene calls are TRBV5-1 and TRBJ1-1; 8 nucleotides agree with TRBD1. The sequence was obtained from a man aged 25-45 years in a cohort exposed to, infected with or recovered from COVID-19 (not recorded which). The sample comprised PBMCs or T cells enriched from blood (not recorded which). CDR3 DNA sequence: TGCGCCAGCAGCGGTGACAGGGGTGCTTTCTTT. Residues: CASSGDRGAFF.